This record looks at one TCR beta chain sequence and its context. As yet, its antigen is unknown. Sequencing used immunoSEQ multiplex PCR; TCRdb keeps in-frame clones, though not all of them. The sample yields tens of thousands of clones, 87% seen once. The data were taken from a study of T cells in localized non-small cell lung cancer. Study-wide results and limits: The study found T cell clonality highest in uninvolved adjacent lung, above tumor.

This receptor was obtained from a man aged 35 to 70 with stage III lung adenocarcinoma. The source was peripheral blood mononuclear cells, collected before any cancer treatment.

The CDR3 coding sequence is TGTGCCAGCAGCTTAAGTAGTTTCGAAAAACTGTTTTTT. Translating gives CASSLSSFEKLFF. The chain couples TRBV5-5 to TRBJ1-4; unclear D gene. This CDR3 is 13 amino acids long. Germline V lookup: CDR1 SGHKS, CDR2 YYEKEE (reference sequence). The ends were cut back, 2 bases at V and 8 bases at J, with 10 bases in the middle.